This note documents a single T cell receptor (beta chain) sequence. The antigen remains unidentified. Sequenced by immunoSEQ multiplex PCR; TCRdb stores in-frame clones only, minus some. The sample has tens of thousands of clones; about 86% are singletons. The data originate from a study of T cells in narcolepsy. Findings and caveats of the study: No autoreactive T cell clone sequences appeared in some memory CD4+ repertoires. Healthy controls reportedly lacked the autoreactive clonotypes serially found in patients' blood. Comparing one patient's CSF and blood CD4+ clonotypes highlighted HCRT- and TRIB2-specific autoreactive clonotypes.

Input material: CD45RA- memory CD4+ T cells from PBMCs. This TCR came from a human donor with narcolepsy.

DNA for the CDR3: TGTGCCAGCAGCTTAGTTGGCGGGAGGGCCGGAGATACGCAGTATTTT. Residues: CASSLVGGRAGDTQYF. The chain has TRBV7-9 and TRBJ2-3; TRBD2 aligns across 9 bases. Trimming cost V 1 base and J 5 bases; bases outside gene matches: 7. Germline lookup yields CDR1 SEHNR and CDR2 FQNEAQ (reference sequence). This CDR3 has 16 residues.